This T cell receptor (beta chain) was recovered during a study of T cell responses to AZD1222 COVID-19 vaccine (TCRdb year 2021). With respect to the entire study: TCR sequencing covered over 230 trial participants: 200 to 220 given two doses of AZD1222 and 26 given two doses of MenACWY control vaccine. Trial participants were enrolled by age into 18-55, 56-69 and 70-plus year subgroups, with approximately 160, 26 and 62 TCR-sequenced participants respectively.

The CDR3 regions of human TCRbeta chains were subjected to immunosequencing. In the authors' own workflow: Repertoire TCRs were checked for matches against a reference library of SARS-CoV-2-specific TCRs that had been generated using the MIRA antigen-specificity platform. Breadth was defined as the fraction of unique TCRs that were SARS-CoV-2-associated, and depth was defined as the fraction of total T cells that were SARS-CoV-2-associated. Using the MIRA data, each spike-specific TCR was mapped to the spike region that the TCR reacts to and placed in a CD4 or CD8 class. Log10-transformed breadth and depth values were compared by one-way ANOVA with Sidak's multiple comparisons tests. The source is immuneACCESS, and TCRdb retained only in-frame sequences with V and J called. Part of the clones is not carried over; for the studies checked, unresolved V genes explain less than half of this, and the remainder is unexplained. V and J calls and clone size are copied from that table; D and trimming were computed from the DNA. This sample is represented by fewer than 200,000 clones; 90% to 95% of them were singletons. Of the sample, less than 2% falls within the top ten clones.

From the cysteine up to the phenylalanine, the CDR3 has a length of 14 residues. Only the CDR3 region is kept as DNA, spanning 42 bases read in frame from base 1. V is trimmed back by 6 bases and J by 0 bases, and the junction contains 2 bases that no gene match accounts for. Taken from the germline V gene (reference sequence), the CDR1 and CDR2 loops are MNHEY and SMNVEV. Study-level results and caveats: Conclusions about previously exposed vaccinees are limited because only six or seven AZD1222 recipients were SARS-CoV-2 seropositive at baseline. After two AZD1222 doses, both the breadth and the depth of spike-specific TCRs were significantly higher than at day 0 and than in MenACWY recipients. The vaccine-associated CD4 TCRs covered the entire spike protein, and the dominant responses fell in regions 160-218 and 743-854. Nearly half of unique spike-specific TCRs reportedly recognized epitopes outside regions mutated in the B.1.351 and B.1.1.7 variants. Participants were mostly white British and included more females than males, and it was suggested by the authors that clonal diversity may have been underestimated. In the small 56-69-year group, the increase in depth fell short of significance, most likely because of low power. No day 14 peak-response samples were available, so repertoires were characterized only after the peak T cell response.

A remark on this clone: Its target antigen remains unknown. Base qualities are missing; no much larger clone stands one base away.

The intended sense of this specimen's time point label: about 28 days (+/-7) after the second vaccine dose. AZD1222 recipients given second doses at about 4 weeks or at about 12 weeks were pooled, since spike-specific TCR depth and breadth were not found to differ between the two schedules. The vaccinee samples were drawn from two UK trials, COV001 and COV002, one of which was a single-blind randomized controlled phase 2/3 trial testing AZD1222 (ChAdOx1 nCoV-19) in healthy adults. For TCRbeta chain sequencing, PBMC samples from trial participants were taken at day 0 and at day 28 after the second dose.

Sequenced here: peripheral blood, sampled 28 days after the second AZD1222 dose. The TCR originated in an adult who received the AZD1222 COVID-19 vaccine. The chain is encoded by TRBV27 joined to TRBJ2-3; 8 bases in the middle match TRBD2. The CDR3 here reads CASRREGSTDTQYF. The bases are TGTGCCAGCAGACGGGAGGGGAGCACAGATACGCAGTATTTT.